This is a list of T cell receptor beta chains from one sample in a study of beta chain features in type 1 diabetes. Sequencing used immunoSEQ multiplex PCR; TCRdb keeps in-frame clones, though not all of them. The profile shows roughly 700,000 clones, roughly 13% of them singletons. Sequenced sample: naive CD4+ T cells from blood. The receptors here all came from a man between 18 and 35 years old with type 1 diabetes. Each CDR3 is given with its conserved first and last residue. Each record gives: CDR3 DNA, CDR3 protein, CDR3 length, V gene, J gene, clone size, D gene. The D gene is left open where the match is weak. Clone size is given for some rows only: seen once, a few or many times, or a class if the clone is expanded.

cdr3_nt: TGTGCCAGCACTCCCCCCGGGACAGGGAGGAAGACCCAGTACTTC
cdr3_aa: CASTPPGTGRKTQYF
cdr3_length: 15
v_call: TRBV6-5
j_call: TRBJ2-5
clone_size: -
d_call: TRBD1

cdr3_nt: TGTGCCAGCAGCTTGAGCTACGAGCAGTACTTC
cdr3_aa: CASSLSYEQYF
cdr3_length: 11
v_call: TRBV7-2
j_call: TRBJ2-7
clone_size: few
d_call: -

cdr3_nt: TGCGCCAGCAGCTCCCCCCGACAGTCCGAGCAGTACTTC
cdr3_aa: CASSSPRQSEQYF
cdr3_length: 13
v_call: TRBV5-1
j_call: TRBJ2-7
clone_size: -
d_call: -

cdr3_nt: TGTGCCAGCAGCATCCCGGGGGGGGCCAACGTCCTGACTTTC
cdr3_aa: CASSIPGGANVLTF
cdr3_length: 14
v_call: TRBV5-4
j_call: TRBJ2-6
clone_size: -
d_call: -

cdr3_nt: TGTGCCAGTACCTATGGGGCAGAGATGGCCAACACTGAAGCTTTCTTT
cdr3_aa: CASTYGAEMANTEAFF
cdr3_length: 16
v_call: TRBV19
j_call: TRBJ1-1
clone_size: -
d_call: -

cdr3_nt: TGTGCCAGTACGCAGGGGGCTCGAGCTAATGAAAAACTGTTTTTT
cdr3_aa: CASTQGARANEKLFF
cdr3_length: 15
v_call: TRBV19
j_call: TRBJ1-4
clone_size: few
d_call: TRBD1

cdr3_nt: TGTGCCAGCAGTGGACACTACACTGAAGCTTTCTTT
cdr3_aa: CASSGHYTEAFF
cdr3_length: 12
v_call: TRBV2
j_call: TRBJ1-1
clone_size: few
d_call: -

cdr3_nt: TGTGCCAGCAGTGAAGAGGGTCTGTTGAACACTGAAGCTTTCTTT
cdr3_aa: CASSEEGLLNTEAFF
cdr3_length: 15
v_call: TRBV2
j_call: TRBJ1-1
clone_size: few
d_call: -

cdr3_nt: TGTGCCAGCAGCCCAGGGACACTCGGTGACATTCAGTACTTC
cdr3_aa: CASSPGTLGDIQYF
cdr3_length: 14
v_call: TRBV7-2
j_call: TRBJ2-4
clone_size: many
d_call: -

cdr3_nt: TGTGCCAGCAGCTTGGGCCTACCGGCGATGAACACTGAAGCTTTCTTT
cdr3_aa: CASSLGLPAMNTEAFF
cdr3_length: 16
v_call: TRBV7-9
j_call: TRBJ1-1
clone_size: few
d_call: -

cdr3_nt: TGCGCCAGCAGTGAGTCAGGGGGTACCTACGAGCAGTACTTC
cdr3_aa: CASSESGGTYEQYF
cdr3_length: 14
v_call: TRBV10-1
j_call: TRBJ2-7
clone_size: -
d_call: -

cdr3_nt: TGCGCCAGCAGCTGGGGTGAAGAGACCCAGTACTTC
cdr3_aa: CASSWGEETQYF
cdr3_length: 12
v_call: TRBV5-1
j_call: TRBJ2-5
clone_size: -
d_call: -

cdr3_nt: TGCAGCGCCTCGACAGGCCAGGGGGGTTCACCCCTCCACTTT
cdr3_aa: CSASTGQGGSPLHF
cdr3_length: 14
v_call: TRBV29-1
j_call: TRBJ1-6
clone_size: few
d_call: TRBD1

cdr3_nt: TGTGCCAGCAACCTAGAGCTCGGGGTTGGCTACACCTTC
cdr3_aa: CASNLELGVGYTF
cdr3_length: 13
v_call: TRBV5-6
j_call: TRBJ1-2
clone_size: few
d_call: -

cdr3_nt: TGTGCCAGCACTCAGGGGGATAGCAATCAGCCCCAGCATTTT
cdr3_aa: CASTQGDSNQPQHF
cdr3_length: 14
v_call: TRBV6-6
j_call: TRBJ1-5
clone_size: few
d_call: TRBD1

cdr3_nt: TGCAGTGCTAGACCGCAAGAGACCCAGTACTTC
cdr3_aa: CSARPQETQYF
cdr3_length: 11
v_call: TRBV20-1
j_call: TRBJ2-5
clone_size: few
d_call: -

cdr3_nt: TGTGCCAGCAGCCGAACAGGGGGCCACTCGGGCACTGAAGCTTTCTTT
cdr3_aa: CASSRTGGHSGTEAFF
cdr3_length: 16
v_call: TRBV7-9
j_call: TRBJ1-1
clone_size: -
d_call: TRBD1

cdr3_nt: TGTGCCAGTAGTCCCCACGGACAGGGGGGGACTGAAGCTTTCTTT
cdr3_aa: CASSPHGQGGTEAFF
cdr3_length: 15
v_call: TRBV19
j_call: TRBJ1-1
clone_size: once
d_call: TRBD1

cdr3_nt: TGTGCCAGCAGCGGACAGGGCGAGCCCCAGCATTTT
cdr3_aa: CASSGQGEPQHF
cdr3_length: 12
v_call: TRBV7-6
j_call: TRBJ1-5
clone_size: -
d_call: TRBD1

cdr3_nt: TGCGCCAGCAGCTTGATTCCCACAGATACGCAGTATTTT
cdr3_aa: CASSLIPTDTQYF
cdr3_length: 13
v_call: TRBV5-1
j_call: TRBJ2-3
clone_size: -
d_call: -

cdr3_nt: TGTGCCAGCAGTGAGTTAGATACGCAGTATTTT
cdr3_aa: CASSELDTQYF
cdr3_length: 11
v_call: TRBV2
j_call: TRBJ2-3
clone_size: few
d_call: -

cdr3_nt: TGTGCCAGCAGTTACACGGCAGCCTCAGGGCACACTGAAGCTTTCTTT
cdr3_aa: CASSYTAASGHTEAFF
cdr3_length: 16
v_call: TRBV6-5
j_call: TRBJ1-1
clone_size: -
d_call: -

cdr3_nt: TGTGCCAGCAGCCCCGGGGGGGAGCGCTACGAGCAGTACTTC
cdr3_aa: CASSPGGERYEQYF
cdr3_length: 14
v_call: TRBV7-2
j_call: TRBJ2-7
clone_size: -
d_call: TRBD2

cdr3_nt: TGTGCCAGCAGGGTCACCGGACAGGGGCCCCAGCATTTT
cdr3_aa: CASRVTGQGPQHF
cdr3_length: 13
v_call: TRBV28
j_call: TRBJ1-5
clone_size: -
d_call: TRBD1

cdr3_nt: TGTGCCATCAGTGAGTCAGGACAGGGGGTCGGGGAGCAGTTCTTC
cdr3_aa: CAISESGQGVGEQFF
cdr3_length: 15
v_call: TRBV10-3
j_call: TRBJ2-1
clone_size: -
d_call: TRBD1

cdr3_nt: TGTGCCGGAAGCGGTCAGGGGGGGAACTCCTACAATGAGCAGTTCTTC
cdr3_aa: CAGSGQGGNSYNEQFF
cdr3_length: 16
v_call: TRBV30
j_call: TRBJ2-1
clone_size: -
d_call: -

cdr3_nt: TGTGCCAGCAGCGTAGAGGGACAGGGCGGCTATGGCTACACCTTC
cdr3_aa: CASSVEGQGGYGYTF
cdr3_length: 15
v_call: TRBV9
j_call: TRBJ1-2
clone_size: few
d_call: TRBD1

cdr3_nt: TGTGCCAGCAGCTTGGATGCCTGGACAGACTATAATTCACCCCTCCACTTT
cdr3_aa: CASSLDAWTDYNSPLHF
cdr3_length: 17
v_call: TRBV5-6
j_call: TRBJ1-6
clone_size: once
d_call: -

cdr3_nt: TGTGCCAGCAGCGTATCCTCTGGAAACACCATATATTTT
cdr3_aa: CASSVSSGNTIYF
cdr3_length: 13
v_call: TRBV9
j_call: TRBJ1-3
clone_size: -
d_call: -

cdr3_nt: TGTGCCAGCAGCCCCATGGGAACTGAAGCTTTCTTT
cdr3_aa: CASSPMGTEAFF
cdr3_length: 12
v_call: TRBV7-9
j_call: TRBJ1-1
clone_size: few
d_call: -

cdr3_nt: TGTGCCAGCAGCCGATTCCAGGGTGCGGGGAATGAGCAGTTCTTC
cdr3_aa: CASSRFQGAGNEQFF
cdr3_length: 15
v_call: TRBV7-2
j_call: TRBJ2-1
clone_size: -
d_call: -

cdr3_nt: TGTGCCACCAGCAGAGAGCTTTTGAGGAATGAGCAGTTCTTC
cdr3_aa: CATSRELLRNEQFF
cdr3_length: 14
v_call: TRBV15
j_call: TRBJ2-1
clone_size: many
d_call: -

cdr3_nt: TGTGCCAGCAGTGGCGATCGGGACAGGTCCTACGAGCAGTACTTC
cdr3_aa: CASSGDRDRSYEQYF
cdr3_length: 15
v_call: TRBV2
j_call: TRBJ2-7
clone_size: -
d_call: TRBD1

cdr3_nt: TGTGCCAGCAGCGTAGCAACTAGCGGGGGGGCCGGGTACGAGACCCAGTACTTC
cdr3_aa: CASSVATSGGAGYETQYF
cdr3_length: 18
v_call: TRBV9
j_call: TRBJ2-5
clone_size: once
d_call: TRBD2

cdr3_nt: TGTGCCAGCAGCGTGGGGGGTACTAGGCTCCAAGAGACCCAGTACTTC
cdr3_aa: CASSVGGTRLQETQYF
cdr3_length: 16
v_call: TRBV9
j_call: TRBJ2-5
clone_size: -
d_call: -

cdr3_nt: TGTGCCAGCAGTTCCAGACTAGCGGGGAATGAGCAGTTCTTC
cdr3_aa: CASSSRLAGNEQFF
cdr3_length: 14
v_call: TRBV7-3
j_call: TRBJ2-1
clone_size: -
d_call: TRBD2

cdr3_nt: TGCAGCGTTGATGTAAATGAAAAACTGTTTTTT
cdr3_aa: CSVDVNEKLFF
cdr3_length: 11
v_call: TRBV29-1
j_call: TRBJ1-4
clone_size: -
d_call: -

cdr3_nt: TGTGCCACCCACGGAGGGTCGAGCTCCTACAATGAGCAGTTCTTC
cdr3_aa: CATHGGSSSYNEQFF
cdr3_length: 15
v_call: TRBV19
j_call: TRBJ2-1
clone_size: -
d_call: -

cdr3_nt: TGTGCCAGCAGCGCTCGACGATCCTACAATGAGCAGTTCTTC
cdr3_aa: CASSARRSYNEQFF
cdr3_length: 14
v_call: TRBV5-4
j_call: TRBJ2-1
clone_size: -
d_call: -

cdr3_nt: TGTGCCTGGAGCAAAACAATAGGGGGCGCGGGCACTGAAGCTTTCTTT
cdr3_aa: CAWSKTIGGAGTEAFF
cdr3_length: 16
v_call: TRBV30
j_call: TRBJ1-1
clone_size: -
d_call: TRBD1

cdr3_nt: TGCGCCAGCAGCTTCCTACAGGGGGATGGCTACACCTTC
cdr3_aa: CASSFLQGDGYTF
cdr3_length: 13
v_call: TRBV5-1
j_call: TRBJ1-2
clone_size: few
d_call: TRBD1

cdr3_nt: TGTGCCAGCAGTGCAGGGGTAAATGAAAAACTGTTTTTT
cdr3_aa: CASSAGVNEKLFF
cdr3_length: 13
v_call: TRBV6-6
j_call: TRBJ1-4
clone_size: few
d_call: -

cdr3_nt: TGTGCCAGCAGTTACTCACGAGGGATCAATGAGCAGTTCTTC
cdr3_aa: CASSYSRGINEQFF
cdr3_length: 14
v_call: TRBV6-6
j_call: TRBJ2-1
clone_size: few
d_call: -

cdr3_nt: TGTGCCAGCAGTGACGTCGGGGATAACGAGCAGTACTTC
cdr3_aa: CASSDVGDNEQYF
cdr3_length: 13
v_call: TRBV2
j_call: TRBJ2-7
clone_size: -
d_call: -

cdr3_nt: TGTGCCAGCAGCGAACGACAGCCCGAGTACTTC
cdr3_aa: CASSERQPEYF
cdr3_length: 11
v_call: TRBV7-9
j_call: TRBJ2-5
clone_size: few
d_call: -

cdr3_nt: TGTGCCTGGACAAAACTAGGATCCTCTGGAAACACCATATATTTT
cdr3_aa: CAWTKLGSSGNTIYF
cdr3_length: 15
v_call: TRBV30
j_call: TRBJ1-3
clone_size: -
d_call: -